This T cell receptor beta chain originates from a study of T cell responses to AZD1222 COVID-19 vaccine. Across the study: Pooling covered second doses at about 4 or about 12 weeks.

Clones were sequenced by immunoSEQ multiplex PCR, and TCRdb holds only the in-frame ones, with some missing. The data contain roughly 100,000 clones, less than 95% of them singletons. Germline CDR1 and CDR2: MDHEN and SYDVKM. With V trimmed by 3 bases and J by 3 bases, 8 bases remained unmatched. The CDR3 is 16 amino acids. The chain joins TRBV28 to TRBJ1-2, with TRBD1 matching 9 bases. The sequencing used peripheral blood, collected on day 0 of AZD1222 vaccination. This receptor was obtained from an adult in good health. The CDR3 coding sequence is TGTGCCAGCAGTTTTCCGTCCCGGGACAGGGACTATGGCTACACCTTC. Protein sequence: CASSFPSRDRDYGYTF.